This entry concerns a single T cell receptor beta chain. No antigen is known for it. These data come from a study of T-cell reconstitution after alpha-beta-depleted transplantation in children. Study findings and constraints: Surviving recipient cells, namely T cells and thymic progenitors, were the source of high day-60 TCRbeta diversity in some patients. The main origin of T-cell counts and diversity one year after transplant was newly produced T cells. About two months after transplant, alpha-beta T cells reportedly came from several hundred expanded graft clones.

Unique molecular identifiers featured in how the TCRbeta library was prepared. MiXCR was run by TCRdb on the PCR reads, yielding one entry per CDR3 protein. Found here are about 900,000 distinct CDR3 sequences, under 30% of them singletons; the top ten hold roughly 31%. The CDR3 is made up of 13 amino acids. Trimming pared 3 bases from V and 9 bases from J, leaving 15 bases between. Germline CDR1 is SEHNR and CDR2 is FQNEAQ (reference sequence). The sample consisted of PBMCs, mostly from graft donor cells, taken 360 days after TCRalphabeta/CD19-depleted stem cell transplant. This TCR derives from a boy under two years old who had a stem cell transplant for SCID, so the T cells may come from the graft donor. The chain joins TRBV7-9 to TRBJ2-7; a weak D match, TRBD1 (5 bases). The CDR3 coding sequence is TGTGCCAGCAGCTTTACAGGACCGAACCCGCAGTACTTC. Translated, it gives CASSFTGPNPQYF.